This T cell receptor beta chain was documented in a study of T cell changes during pregnancy in multiple sclerosis. TCRdb's copy holds only in-frame clones and misses some; the assay was immunoSEQ multiplex PCR. Altogether about 54,000 clones are present, around 89% being singletons, with the ten largest covering 0.45% to 0.75%. Trimming took 2 bases from V and 5 from J, leaving 19 bases between them. The CDR3 runs to 16 residues. Germline V gives CDR1 SGHNT, CDR2 YYREEE (reference sequence). The chain recombines TRBV5-4 with TRBJ2-5; weak D call: TRBD2 (6 bases). Material: CD4+ T cells from peripheral blood mononuclear cells, obtained in the first trimester of pregnancy. The source is a female donor with multiple sclerosis, enrolled in a pregnancy study. The CDR3 spells CASSFRSGLAGETQYF. For the CDR3, the DNA is TGTGCCAGCAGCTTTCGTAGCGGTCTGGCTGGTGAGACCCAGTACTTC. The variable domain in full, completed from reference TRBV5-4 and TRBJ2-5, reads ETGVTQSPTHLIKTRGQQVTLRCSSQSGHNTVSWYQQALGQGPQFIFQYYREEENGRGNFPPRFSGLQFPNYSSELNVNALELDDSALYLCASSFRSGLAGETQYFGPGTRLLVL.